This record covers a single TCR beta chain. This clonotype appeared many times. This clone's antigen is unknown. No much larger clone exists at a distance of one base, and base qualities are not known. This specimen belongs to a study of T cells in Graves' hyperthyroidism and ophthalmopathy (dated by TCRdb to the late 2010s). Context from the whole study: Peripheral blood was sampled at the time of initial diagnosis, prior to any treatment. Once sampling was done, hyperthyroidism patients were given methimazole at a starting dose of 30 mg daily, whereas ophthalmopathy patients were given high-dose intravenous methylprednisolone. Whether ophthalmopathy could be predicted prospectively was tested in an independent validation cohort made up of roughly 20 hyperthyroidism patients plus 17 patients who later progressed to ophthalmopathy. In roughly six Graves' hyperthyroidism patients, the study also compared T-cell repertoires from thyroid tissue with T-cell repertoires from blood. A discovery cohort of around 98 patients, about 44 with Graves' ophthalmopathy and approximately 57 with stable Graves' hyperthyroidism, was used to find distinguishing TCR V-J signatures. According to the paper, TCR Vbeta CDR3 sequencing was carried out on approximately 140 peripheral blood samples, which came from fewer than 50 ophthalmopathy, under 85 hyperthyroidism and about 17 progressor patients. The 85 to 100 discovery patients were randomly split 7:3 into training and test sets.

Moderately to severely active disease, a Clinical Activity Score of at least 3, a NOSPECS grade of at least 4, and a duration under 3 months were present in ophthalmopathy patients. Patients with uncontrolled infections, other autoimmune diseases, pregnancy or lactation were excluded. Clinical symptoms, serum thyroxine and TRAb, thyroid ultrasound, and orbital computed tomography formed the basis for the diagnoses. PBMCs were isolated from about 9.2 ml of fresh peripheral blood by Ficoll-Paque density gradient centrifugation. Trizol reagent was used to extract total RNA, and RNA quality was then checked on an Agilent 2100 Bioanalyzer. The germline V gene supplies CDR1 LGHNA and CDR2 YNFKEQ. V was cut back by 0 bases and J by 7 bases, leaving a gap of 13 bases between them. Its CDR3 holds 15 amino acids, cysteine through phenylalanine. Here the CDR3 DNA is all that survives: 45 bases in frame from base 1.

The full study reports these points: A model built on a 13 V-J signature distinguished ophthalmopathy from stable hyperthyroidism, reaching 85% to 90% sensitivity and around 81% specificity in cross-validation and 80%/75% in testing. In validation, the model predicted progression to ophthalmopathy a median of approximately 6.3 months before onset, with roughly 70% sensitivity and roughly 79% specificity. Blood samples also contained most of the expanded thyroid clonotypes (frequency above 0.001), which suggests that blood repertoires may reflect thyroid immune responses. No statistical method was used to set the sample size in advance, and investigators knew the group allocation.

The TCR beta CDR3 regions were amplified from the RNA transcripts. For the first round of RT-PCR on the TCR CDR3, the HTBI primer set was used together with the Qiagen OneStep RT-PCR kit. A second multiplex PCR round built the libraries, followed by size selection and purification. Libraries were sequenced paired-end with 100 bp reads on an Illumina HiSeq2000. Processing in the source paper ran as follows. SOAPnuke was used to process the raw data, removing reads that contained adapters or uncalled bases, had a mean Phred below 15, or lacked an exact match to the constant primer or identifier. High-quality paired reads were merged using COPE v1.2.5, and each unique nucleotide sequence was defined as a clonotype. Clonotypes were aligned to IMGT TRBV, TRBD and TRBJ reference segments using MiTCR v1.1. Only V-J combinations with frequency above 0.0001, covering 99% to 99.2% of repertoires, were analysed. A TCS score was defined as the ratio of F50 (clonal expansion) to E x V (chaos), with BLOSUM62-based TCRdist applied between CDR3 peptides within each V-J. Welch's t-statistics and random forest reduced around 510 V-J features to 13, which were used in a naive Bayes classifier (R e1071). The public reads were reprocessed in TCRdb via fastp at Q25 and MiXCR, keeping in-frame beta chains. Rows with a matching CDR3 protein are joined into one entry that keeps the most common DNA and genes. The V and J calls and clone size come from TCRdb's table, not from the authors' own analysis. The sample table records almost 250,000 distinct CDR3 sequences; approximately 23% of these occur just once. Jointly, the top ten make up roughly 40% of the sample.

The sequencing sample was made of blood. The rearrangement combines TRBV4-2 with TRBJ2-1, with the D gene possibly TRBD1 or TRBD2, each one fitting 5 bases. The TCR was taken from a woman between 40 and 50 years old with Graves' ophthalmopathy. DNA sequence: TGTGCCAGCAGCCAAGACCGGGACCCCTGGAATGAGCAGTTCTTC. Translation gives CASSQDRDPWNEQFF.